The rows below give T cell receptor beta chains drawn from one sample of a study of control samples from healthy donors and cancer patients. Some clones are missing from TCRdb's copy, which holds only in-frame ones; the method was immunoSEQ multiplex PCR. The sample gives about 98,000 clones, roughly three quarters of which show up once; roughly a tenth is in the top ten. Sequenced: blood. The receptors come from a woman under 40 in good health. The CDR3 runs from the conserved cysteine through the conserved F or W. A D gene is named only where the DNA matches it firmly. Clone size is given for some rows only: seen once, a few or many times, or a class if the clone is expanded.

d_call: TRBD2
v_call: TRBV11-2
j_call: TRBJ2-7
clone_size: -
cdr3_aa: CASSLDGGGYSYEQYF
cdr3_nt: TGTGCCAGCAGCTTAGATGGGGGGGGATACTCCTACGAGCAGTACTTC

d_call: -
v_call: TRBV19
j_call: TRBJ2-1
clone_size: -
cdr3_aa: CASSPRTTSYNEQFF
cdr3_nt: TGTGCCAGTAGTCCCAGGACTACTTCCTACAATGAGCAGTTCTTC

d_call: -
v_call: TRBV6-6
j_call: TRBJ2-2
clone_size: once
cdr3_aa: CASSSNGGTNTGELFF
cdr3_nt: TGTGCCAGCAGTTCCAACGGAGGAACGAACACCGGGGAGCTGTTTTTT

d_call: -
v_call: TRBV19
j_call: TRBJ1-3
clone_size: once
cdr3_aa: CASSVPVFHSGPGNTIYF
cdr3_nt: TGTGCCAGTAGCGTCCCCGTCTTTCACTCAGGGCCCGGAAACACCATATATTTT

d_call: -
v_call: TRBV12-5
j_call: TRBJ2-6
clone_size: once
cdr3_aa: CASGLAAYSGANVLTF
cdr3_nt: TGTGCTAGTGGGTTAGCGGCGTACTCTGGGGCCAACGTCCTGACTTTC

d_call: TRBD1
v_call: TRBV29-1
j_call: TRBJ2-7
clone_size: -
cdr3_aa: CSAAGTGFNEQYF
cdr3_nt: TGCAGCGCCGCCGGGACAGGGTTCAACGAGCAGTACTTC

d_call: -
v_call: TRBV30
j_call: TRBJ1-4
clone_size: once
cdr3_aa: CAWSGGFNEKLFF
cdr3_nt: TGTGCCTGGAGTGGAGGGTTTAATGAAAAACTGTTTTTT

d_call: -
v_call: TRBV12-3/TRBV12-4
j_call: TRBJ1-2
clone_size: -
cdr3_aa: CASSLSNSGYTF
cdr3_nt: TGTGCCAGCAGTTTATCGAACAGTGGCTACACCTTC

d_call: TRBD1
v_call: TRBV13
j_call: TRBJ2-5
clone_size: -
cdr3_aa: CASSPRQGKETQYF
cdr3_nt: TGTGCCAGCAGTCCTAGACAGGGGAAAGAGACCCAGTACTTC

d_call: -
v_call: TRBV2
j_call: TRBJ1-5
clone_size: -
cdr3_aa: CATGANQPQHF
cdr3_nt: TGTGCCACGGGAGCAAATCAGCCCCAGCATTTT

d_call: TRBD1
v_call: TRBV6-6
j_call: TRBJ1-2
clone_size: once
cdr3_aa: CASSYDRGLGYTF
cdr3_nt: TGTGCCAGCAGTTATGATAGGGGGCTTGGCTACACCTTC

d_call: -
v_call: TRBV18
j_call: TRBJ1-1
clone_size: few
cdr3_aa: CASSTRDLFGAFF
cdr3_nt: TGTGCCAGCTCAACACGGGACTTGTTTGGAGCTTTCTTT

d_call: -
v_call: TRBV18
j_call: TRBJ2-3
clone_size: -
cdr3_aa: CASSRDDTDTQYF
cdr3_nt: TGTGCCAGCTCCCGGGACGACACAGATACGCAGTATTTT

d_call: -
v_call: TRBV13
j_call: TRBJ2-2
clone_size: -
cdr3_aa: CASSLGFPFNTGELFF
cdr3_nt: TGTGCCAGCAGCTTGGGATTCCCATTTAACACCGGGGAGCTGTTTTTT

d_call: -
v_call: TRBV5-1
j_call: TRBJ2-6
clone_size: -
cdr3_aa: CASSLAGELSSGANVLTF
cdr3_nt: TGCGCCAGCAGCTTGGCGGGGGAACTAAGCTCTGGGGCCAACGTCCTGACTTTC

d_call: TRBD1
v_call: TRBV5-1
j_call: TRBJ2-7
clone_size: -
cdr3_aa: CASSPETGGYEQYF
cdr3_nt: TGCGCCAGCAGCCCGGAGACAGGGGGCTACGAGCAGTACTTC

d_call: -
v_call: TRBV19
j_call: TRBJ1-1
clone_size: -
cdr3_aa: CASSPLDGLNTEAFF
cdr3_nt: TGTGCCAGTAGTCCGCTGGACGGACTGAACACTGAAGCTTTCTTT

d_call: TRBD2
v_call: TRBV5-1
j_call: TRBJ2-7
clone_size: -
cdr3_aa: CASAPPGLRSSYEQYF
cdr3_nt: TGCGCCAGCGCACCCCCGGGACTACGAAGCTCCTACGAGCAGTACTTC

d_call: -
v_call: TRBV5-4
j_call: TRBJ2-1
clone_size: -
cdr3_aa: CASSWEDGVNEQFF
cdr3_nt: TGTGCCAGCAGCTGGGAAGACGGAGTCAATGAGCAGTTCTTC

d_call: TRBD1
v_call: TRBV5-1
j_call: TRBJ2-7
clone_size: -
cdr3_aa: CASSWQDREDEQYF
cdr3_nt: TGCGCCAGCAGCTGGCAGGACAGGGAGGATGAGCAGTACTTC

d_call: TRBD1
v_call: TRBV18
j_call: TRBJ2-1
clone_size: -
cdr3_aa: CASSPLTGAGYNEQFF
cdr3_nt: TGTGCCAGCTCACCGCTGACAGGGGCGGGGTACAATGAGCAGTTCTTC

d_call: TRBD2
v_call: TRBV7-6
j_call: TRBJ2-5
clone_size: -
cdr3_aa: CASSQGTRGETQYF
cdr3_nt: TGTGCCAGCAGCCAGGGGACTAGAGGAGAGACCCAGTACTTC

d_call: -
v_call: TRBV6-1
j_call: TRBJ1-5
clone_size: few
cdr3_aa: CASSEAGRPQHF
cdr3_nt: TGTGCCAGCAGTGAAGCGGGACGACCCCAGCATTTT

d_call: -
v_call: TRBV5-3
j_call: TRBJ1-5
clone_size: few
cdr3_aa: CARSLSRGGGNQPQHF
cdr3_nt: TGTGCCAGAAGCTTGAGCCGGGGGGGAGGAAATCAGCCCCAGCATTTT

d_call: -
v_call: TRBV6-4
j_call: TRBJ1-4
clone_size: few
cdr3_aa: CASNVRAEKLFF
cdr3_nt: TGTGCCAGCAATGTCCGGGCCGAAAAACTGTTTTTT

d_call: -
v_call: TRBV2
j_call: TRBJ1-4
clone_size: -
cdr3_aa: CASSEMEIGEKLFF
cdr3_nt: TGTGCCAGCAGTGAAATGGAAATCGGTGAAAAACTGTTTTTT

d_call: TRBD2
v_call: TRBV7-9
j_call: TRBJ2-5
clone_size: once
cdr3_aa: CASSPTSSRETQYF
cdr3_nt: TGTGCCAGCAGCCCGACTAGCTCTCGGGAGACCCAGTACTTC

d_call: -
v_call: TRBV19
j_call: TRBJ1-5
clone_size: -
cdr3_aa: CASSIGDGAGPQHF
cdr3_nt: TGTGCCAGTAGTATCGGGGACGGTGCAGGTCCCCAGCATTTT

d_call: -
v_call: TRBV7-2
j_call: TRBJ2-1
clone_size: -
cdr3_aa: CASSLRGASGNEQFF
cdr3_nt: TGTGCCAGCAGCTTACGCGGGGCCTCCGGAAATGAGCAGTTCTTC

d_call: -
v_call: TRBV6-6
j_call: TRBJ2-7
clone_size: -
cdr3_aa: CASSLMDSYEQYF
cdr3_nt: TGTGCCAGCTCTTTAATGGACAGCTACGAGCAGTACTTC

d_call: -
v_call: TRBV15
j_call: TRBJ2-7
clone_size: -
cdr3_aa: CATSRAGSGAYEQYF
cdr3_nt: TGTGCCACCAGCAGAGCCGGGTCAGGGGCCTACGAGCAGTACTTC

d_call: -
v_call: TRBV11-2
j_call: TRBJ2-7
clone_size: -
cdr3_aa: CASSLVGHEQYF
cdr3_nt: TGTGCCAGCAGCTTAGTTGGCCACGAGCAGTACTTC

d_call: TRBD1
v_call: TRBV29-1
j_call: TRBJ2-7
clone_size: -
cdr3_aa: CSVLPGQGSEQYF
cdr3_nt: TGCAGCGTTCTTCCGGGACAGGGGTCCGAGCAGTACTTC

d_call: -
v_call: TRBV3-1/TRBV3-2
j_call: TRBJ2-3
clone_size: once
cdr3_aa: CASSQDWTDTQYF
cdr3_nt: TGTGCCAGCAGCCAAGATTGGACAGATACGCAGTATTTT

d_call: TRBD1
v_call: TRBV5-1
j_call: TRBJ1-1
clone_size: -
cdr3_aa: CASSLTGTGRTEAFF
cdr3_nt: TGCGCCAGCAGCTTGACCGGGACAGGGCGCACTGAAGCTTTCTTT

d_call: -
v_call: TRBV20-1
j_call: TRBJ2-5
clone_size: -
cdr3_aa: CSASAVAARQETQYF
cdr3_nt: TGCAGTGCTAGTGCGGTAGCCGCCCGCCAAGAGACCCAGTACTTC

d_call: -
v_call: TRBV10-1
j_call: TRBJ1-6
clone_size: few
cdr3_aa: CASSSRQNSPLHF
cdr3_nt: TGCGCCAGCAGTTCGCGACAGAATTCACCCCTCCACTTT

d_call: -
v_call: TRBV7-2
j_call: TRBJ2-7
clone_size: -
cdr3_aa: CASSSQRGAYEQYF
cdr3_nt: TGTGCCAGCAGCTCCCAACGGGGTGCCTACGAGCAGTACTTC

d_call: -
v_call: TRBV5-4
j_call: TRBJ1-1
clone_size: few
cdr3_aa: CASSLTRRTTEAFF
cdr3_nt: TGTGCCAGCAGCTTGACAAGGCGAACCACTGAAGCTTTCTTT

d_call: TRBD1
v_call: TRBV5-4
j_call: TRBJ1-3
clone_size: -
cdr3_aa: CASSLTGSAGNTIYF
cdr3_nt: TGTGCCAGCAGCCTGACAGGGTCGGCTGGAAACACCATATATTTT